The rows below give T cell receptor beta chains drawn from one sample of a study of blood T cell dynamics during melanoma immunotherapy. Repertoires were generated with immunoSEQ multiplex PCR, while TCRdb's copy carries only in-frame clones and drops some. The sample contains some 15,000 clones, around 90% of which appear only once. This sample comprised blood, obtained from a patient treated with checkpoint blockade. The source of these receptors is a human donor with melanoma. Each CDR3 is given with its conserved first and last residue. D genes are given only for firm matches. Rows may omit the clone size; those that give it use once, few, many or a size class.

d_call j_call clone_size v_call cdr3_nt cdr3_aa
. TRBJ1-5 . TRBV30 TGTGCCTGGAGTGCCGGCGGCCAGCCCCAGCATTTT CAWSAGGQPQHF
. TRBJ2-3 . TRBV29-1 TGCAGCGTTGGGTCCGGGCGCACAGATACGCAGTATTTT CSVGSGRTDTQYF
TRBD1 TRBJ2-1 once TRBV11-3 TGTGCCAGCACCCCGCCCGGCAGGGGGCCCGGCTATGAGCAGTTCTTC CASTPPGRGPGYEQFF
. TRBJ2-7 . TRBV7-6 TGTGCCAGCAGCTTAGCTGGGGACCCGGCCTACGAGCAGTACTTC CASSLAGDPAYEQYF
TRBD1 TRBJ1-5 . TRBV23-1 TGCGCCAGCAGTCAGTTTGGGGGACAGGGGAACCGTGATCGCAATCAGCCCCAGCATTTT CASSQFGGQGNRDRNQPQHF
. TRBJ2-6 . TRBV4-1 TGCGCCAGCAGCCCCCCTGGGGCCAACGTCCTGACTTTC CASSPPGANVLTF
. TRBJ1-6 . TRBV25-1 TGTGCCAGCACCGACCGGGACTCGAGTAATTCACCCCTCCACTTT CASTDRDSSNSPLHF
. TRBJ2-7 few TRBV7-8 TGTGCCAGCAGCTCGAGGGCGGCCTACGAGCAGTACTTC CASSSRAAYEQYF
TRBD1 TRBJ2-7 . TRBV2 TGTGCCAGCAGTACAGGGGACCCCCCCTACGAGCAGTACTTC CASSTGDPPYEQYF
. TRBJ1-3 . TRBV27 TGTGCCAGCAGTTTAACCGCCCCGGGGGCTGGAAACACCATATATTTT CASSLTAPGAGNTIYF
. TRBJ2-7 . TRBV5-6 TGTGCCAGCAGCTTCGCCTACGAGCAGTACTTC CASSFAYEQYF
TRBD2 TRBJ2-1 . TRBV18 TGTGCCAGCTCACGTAGCGGGACTTTGAATGAGCAGTTCTTC CASSRSGTLNEQFF
. TRBJ2-7 . TRBV7-8 TGTGCCAGCAGCTTAGCGGGATTTGAGGACTACGAGCAGTACTTC CASSLAGFEDYEQYF
. TRBJ1-6 . TRBV6-4 TGTGCCAGCAGAGAACACGACAGGTCCTCACCCCTCCACTTT CASREHDRSSPLHF